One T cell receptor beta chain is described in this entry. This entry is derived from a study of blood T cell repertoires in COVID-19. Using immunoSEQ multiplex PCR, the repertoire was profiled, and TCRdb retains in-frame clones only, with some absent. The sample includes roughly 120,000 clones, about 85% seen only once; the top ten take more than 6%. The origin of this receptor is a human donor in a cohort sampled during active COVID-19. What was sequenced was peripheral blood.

The CDR3 coding sequence is TGTGCCAGCTCACTCGGGACTGGGGGGAGCAATCAGCCCCAGCATTTT. It codes for CASSLGTGGSNQPQHF. This chain links TRBV18 with TRBJ1-5; tentatively, D is TRBD1 (5 bases). V was trimmed by 4 bases and J by 1 base, leaving 14 bases between them. The CDR3 contains 16 residues. Germline-derived CDR1 and CDR2 are KGHSH and LQKENI.